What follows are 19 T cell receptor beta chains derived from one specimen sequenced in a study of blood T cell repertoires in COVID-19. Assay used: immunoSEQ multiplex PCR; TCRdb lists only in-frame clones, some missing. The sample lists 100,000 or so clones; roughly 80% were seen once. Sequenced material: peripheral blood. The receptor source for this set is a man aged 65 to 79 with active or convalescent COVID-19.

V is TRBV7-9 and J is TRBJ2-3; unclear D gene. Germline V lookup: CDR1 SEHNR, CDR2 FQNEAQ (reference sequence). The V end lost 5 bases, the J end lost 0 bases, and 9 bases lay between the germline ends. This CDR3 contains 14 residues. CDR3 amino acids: CASSPRLSTDTQYF. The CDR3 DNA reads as TGTGCCAGCAGCCCTCGTCTCAGCACAGATACGCAGTATTTT.

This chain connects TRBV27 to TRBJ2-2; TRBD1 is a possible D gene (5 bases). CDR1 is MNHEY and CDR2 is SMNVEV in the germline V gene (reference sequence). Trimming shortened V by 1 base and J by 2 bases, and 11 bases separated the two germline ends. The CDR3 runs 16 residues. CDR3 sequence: CASSLLPRTNTGELFF. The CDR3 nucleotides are TGTGCCAGCAGTTTATTGCCCCGGACAAACACCGGGGAGCTGTTTTTT.

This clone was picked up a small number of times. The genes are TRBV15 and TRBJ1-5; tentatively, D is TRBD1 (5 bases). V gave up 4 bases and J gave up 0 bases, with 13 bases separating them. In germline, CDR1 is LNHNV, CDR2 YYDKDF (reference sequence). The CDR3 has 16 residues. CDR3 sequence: CATSTSTALSNQPQHF. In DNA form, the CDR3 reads TGTGCCACCAGCACCTCGACAGCCCTTAGCAATCAGCCCCAGCATTTT.

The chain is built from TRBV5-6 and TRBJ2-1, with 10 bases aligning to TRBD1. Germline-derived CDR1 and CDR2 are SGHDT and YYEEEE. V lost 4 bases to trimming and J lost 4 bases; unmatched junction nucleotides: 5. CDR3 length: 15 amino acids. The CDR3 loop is CASSPWTGGYNEQFF. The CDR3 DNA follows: TGTGCCAGCAGCCCATGGACAGGGGGATACAATGAGCAGTTCTTC.

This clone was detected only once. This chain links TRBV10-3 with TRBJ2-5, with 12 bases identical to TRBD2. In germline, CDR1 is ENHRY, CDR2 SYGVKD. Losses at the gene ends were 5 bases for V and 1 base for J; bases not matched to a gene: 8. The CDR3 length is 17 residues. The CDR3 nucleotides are TGTGCCATCAGTCCTGGACTAGCGGGGACCTTCCAAGAGACCCAGTACTTC. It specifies CAISPGLAGTFQETQYF.

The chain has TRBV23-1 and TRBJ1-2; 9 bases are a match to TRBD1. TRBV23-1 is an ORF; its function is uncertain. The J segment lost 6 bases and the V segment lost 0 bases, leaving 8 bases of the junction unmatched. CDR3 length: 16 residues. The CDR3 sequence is CASSQSWDRAFNGYTF. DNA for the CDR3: TGCGCCAGCAGTCAATCTTGGGACAGGGCTTTCAATGGCTACACCTTC.

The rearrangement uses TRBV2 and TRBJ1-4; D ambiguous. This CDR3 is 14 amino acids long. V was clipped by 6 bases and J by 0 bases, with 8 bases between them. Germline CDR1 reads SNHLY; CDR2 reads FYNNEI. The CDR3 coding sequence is TGTGCCAGCAGAGGAGAGGCAACTAATGAAAAACTGTTTTTT. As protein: CASRGEATNEKLFF.

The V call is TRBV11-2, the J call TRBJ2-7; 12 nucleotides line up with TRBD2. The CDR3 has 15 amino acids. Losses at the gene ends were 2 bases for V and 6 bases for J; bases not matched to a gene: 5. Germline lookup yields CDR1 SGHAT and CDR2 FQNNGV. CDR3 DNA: TGTGCCAGCAGCTTAAAGGCTAGCGGGGGGGGCGAGCAGTACTTC. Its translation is CASSLKASGGGEQYF.

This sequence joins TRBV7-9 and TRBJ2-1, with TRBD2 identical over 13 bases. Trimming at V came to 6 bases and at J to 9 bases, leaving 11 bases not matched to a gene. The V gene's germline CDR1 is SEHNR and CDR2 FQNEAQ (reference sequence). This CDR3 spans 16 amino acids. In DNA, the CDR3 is TGTGCCAGCAGGAGTACCGGGACTAGCGGGGTCGGTGAGCAGTTCTTC. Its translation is CASRSTGTSGVGEQFF. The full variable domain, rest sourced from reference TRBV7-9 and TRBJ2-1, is DTGVSQNPRHKITKRGQNVTFRCDPISEHNRLYWYRQTLGQGPEFLTYFQNEAQLEKSRLLSDRFSAERPKGSFSTLEIQRTEQGDSAMYLCASRSTGTSGVGEQFFGPGTRLTVL.

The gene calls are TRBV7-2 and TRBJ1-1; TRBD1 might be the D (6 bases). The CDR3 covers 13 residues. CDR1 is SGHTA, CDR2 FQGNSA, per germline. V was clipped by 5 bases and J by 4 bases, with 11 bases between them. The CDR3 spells CASSQQGSTEAFF. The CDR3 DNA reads TGTGCCAGCAGCCAACAGGGAAGCACTGAAGCTTTCTTT. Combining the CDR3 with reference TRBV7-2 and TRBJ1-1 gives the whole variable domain GAGVSQSPSNKVTEKGKDVELRCDPISGHTALYWYRQSLGQGLEFLIYFQGNSAPDKSGLPSDRFSAERTGGSVSTLTIQRTQQEDSAVYLCASSQQGSTEAFFGQGTRLTVV.

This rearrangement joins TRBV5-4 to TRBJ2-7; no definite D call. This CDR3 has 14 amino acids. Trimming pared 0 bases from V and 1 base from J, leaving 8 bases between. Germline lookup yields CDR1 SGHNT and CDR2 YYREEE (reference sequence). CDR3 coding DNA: TGTGCCAGCAGCTTGGAGCCGGGTTCCTACGAGCAGTACTTC. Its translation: CASSLEPGSYEQYF.

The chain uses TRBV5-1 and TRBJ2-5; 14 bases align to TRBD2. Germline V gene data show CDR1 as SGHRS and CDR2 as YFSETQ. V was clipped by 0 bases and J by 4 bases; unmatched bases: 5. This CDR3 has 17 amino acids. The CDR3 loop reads CASSLAGTSGGGETQYF. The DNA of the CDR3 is TGCGCCAGCAGCTTGGCGGGGACTAGCGGGGGTGGAGAGACCCAGTACTTC. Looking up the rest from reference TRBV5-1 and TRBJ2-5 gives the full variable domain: KAGVTQTPRYLIKTRGQQVTLSCSPISGHRSVSWYQQTPGQGLQFLFEYFSETQRNKGNFPGRFSGRQFSNSRSEMNVSTLELGDSALYLCASSLAGTSGGGETQYFGPGTRLLVL.

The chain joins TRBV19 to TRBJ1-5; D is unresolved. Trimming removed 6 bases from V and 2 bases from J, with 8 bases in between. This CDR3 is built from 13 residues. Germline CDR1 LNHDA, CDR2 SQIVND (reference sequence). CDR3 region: CASRLSGNQPQHF. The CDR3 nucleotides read TGTGCCAGTAGGCTCTCGGGCAATCAGCCCCAGCATTTT.

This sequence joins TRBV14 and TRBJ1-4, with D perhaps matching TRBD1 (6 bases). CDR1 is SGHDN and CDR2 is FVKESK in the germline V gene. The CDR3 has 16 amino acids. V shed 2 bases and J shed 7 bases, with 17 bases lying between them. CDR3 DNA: TGTGCCAGCAGCCAATATAGCGGGACAATATCTGAAAAACTGTTTTTT. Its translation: CASSQYSGTISEKLFF. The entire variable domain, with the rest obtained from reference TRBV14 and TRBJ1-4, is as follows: EAGVTQFPSHSVIEKGQTVTLRCDPISGHDNLYWYRRVMGKEIKFLLHFVKESKQDESGMPNNRFLAERTGGTYSTLKVQPAELEDSGVYFCASSQYSGTISEKLFFGSGTQLSVL.

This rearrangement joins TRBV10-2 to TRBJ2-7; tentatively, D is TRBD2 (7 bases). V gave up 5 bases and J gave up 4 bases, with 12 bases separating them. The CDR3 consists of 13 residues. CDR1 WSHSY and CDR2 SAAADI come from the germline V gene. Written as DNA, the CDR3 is TGCGCCAGCAGTAAGGGGGGGCCTTACGAGCAGTACTTC. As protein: CASSKGGPYEQYF.

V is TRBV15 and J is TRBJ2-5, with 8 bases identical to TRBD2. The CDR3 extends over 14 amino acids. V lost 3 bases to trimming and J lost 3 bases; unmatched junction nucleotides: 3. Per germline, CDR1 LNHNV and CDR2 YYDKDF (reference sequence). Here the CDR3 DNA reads TGTGCCACCAGCAGTCGGGGGGGGAAAGAGACCCAGTACTTC. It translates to CATSSRGGKETQYF.

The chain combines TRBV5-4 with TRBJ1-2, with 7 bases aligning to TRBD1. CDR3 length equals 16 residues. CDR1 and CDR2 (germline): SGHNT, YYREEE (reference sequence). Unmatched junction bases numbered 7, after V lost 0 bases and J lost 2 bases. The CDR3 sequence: CASSLGVGQKNYGYTF. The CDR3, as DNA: TGTGCCAGCAGCTTGGGCGTGGGACAGAAAAACTATGGCTACACCTTC.

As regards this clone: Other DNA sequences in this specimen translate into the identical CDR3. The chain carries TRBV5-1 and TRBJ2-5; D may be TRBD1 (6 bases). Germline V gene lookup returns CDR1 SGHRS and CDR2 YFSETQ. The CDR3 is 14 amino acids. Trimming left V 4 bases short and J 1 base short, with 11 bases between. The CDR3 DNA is TGCGCCAGCAGCCCCGGACAGAGCCAAGAGACCCAGTACTTC. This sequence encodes CASSPGQSQETQYF.

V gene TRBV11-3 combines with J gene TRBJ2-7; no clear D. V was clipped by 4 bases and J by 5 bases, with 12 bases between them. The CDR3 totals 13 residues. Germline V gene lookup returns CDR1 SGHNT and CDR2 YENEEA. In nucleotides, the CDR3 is TGTGCCAGCAGCTCCAACTCGAACGACGAGCAGTACTTC. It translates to CASSSNSNDEQYF.